A single T cell receptor beta chain is shown here with its context. Sequencing was performed with immunoSEQ multiplex PCR; in TCRdb, only in-frame clones are kept and a portion is missing. Of about 2 million clones in the sample, 85% to 95% were seen once. This CDR3 has 13 residues. Germline values: CDR1 SGHTA, CDR2 FQGNSA. Trimming pared 3 bases from V and 5 bases from J, leaving 10 bases between. This sample was included in a study of shared clonotypes between healthy human individuals. The sequenced sample consisted of naive CD4+ T cells sorted from blood. Subset specified: CD45RA+ positively selected. This receptor was obtained from a young man in good health. The gene calls are TRBV7-2 and TRBJ2-5; D is unclear. As DNA, the CDR3 is TGTGCCAGCAGCTTCTCTAGGATGGAGACCCAGTACTTC. Its translation: CASSFSRMETQYF.